Listed below are T cell receptor beta chains from one sample, sequenced in a study of regulatory T cells in long-lasting Graves disease. TCRdb independently ran MiXCR on the multiplex PCR reads; one entry per CDR3 protein. There are hundreds of thousands of distinct CDR3 sequences in the sample; roughly 14% occur only once, and roughly a tenth lies in the top ten. The sample was also linked to a second study, of T cells in Graves' hyperthyroidism and ophthalmopathy.

The source was peripheral blood mononuclear cells (PBMCs), collected at new diagnosis, from a patient treated with antithyroid drugs. Receptors were obtained from a man aged 30 to 45 with Graves disease. Each CDR3 is given with its conserved first and last residue. Each record gives: clone size, D gene, CDR3 length, V gene, J gene, CDR3 protein, CDR3 DNA. A D gene is named only where the DNA matches it firmly. Only some rows state a clone size, as once, few, many or a class for expanded clones.

>many|-|14|TRBV12-3/TRBV12-4|TRBJ1-1
CASSLSGVNTEAFF
TGTGCCAGCAGTTTATCCGGGGTGAACACTGAAGCTTTCTTT
>many|-|13|TRBV7-3|TRBJ2-7
CASSLGETYEQYF
TGTGCCAGCAGCTTAGGGGAGACCTACGAGCAGTACTTC
>few|-|14|TRBV19|TRBJ2-1
CASSGESSYNEQFF
TGTGCCAGTAGCGGGGAGAGCTCCTACAATGAGCAGTTCTTC
>many|-|14|TRBV10-2|TRBJ2-7
CASSGTSLWGEQYF
TGCGCCAGCAGTGGTACTAGCTTATGGGGCGAGCAGTACTTC
>many|-|12|TRBV30|TRBJ2-2
CAWRRLTGELFF
TGTGCCTGGAGAAGGTTGACCGGGGAGCTGTTTTTT
>-|-|17|TRBV24-1|TRBJ2-1
CATSALPPGESYNEQFF
TGTGCCACCAGTGCTTTGCCCCCAGGAGAGAGCTACAATGAGCAGTTCTTC
>-|TRBD1|13|TRBV6-9|TRBJ2-7
CASSYSTGLEQYF
TGTGCCAGCAGTTATTCGACAGGGCTTGAGCAGTACTTC
>many|TRBD1|15|TRBV5-1|TRBJ1-1
CASSSQGGQMTEAFF
TGCGCCAGCAGTTCTCAGGGGGGGCAGATGACTGAAGCTTTCTTT
>many|TRBD2|14|TRBV3-1|TRBJ2-1
CASRVSGRGNEQFF
TGTGCCAGCAGGGTTAGCGGGAGAGGCAATGAGCAGTTCTTC
>many|-|13|TRBV27|TRBJ2-7
CASSRPNSYEQYF
TGTGCCAGCAGTCGGCCTAACTCCTACGAGCAGTACTTC
>-|-|14|TRBV2|TRBJ2-2
CASREERGTGELFF
TGTGCCAGCAGGGAGGAACGAGGCACCGGGGAGCTGTTTTTT
>many|-|14|TRBV24-1|TRBJ2-1
CATSKGSSYNEQFF
TGTGCCACCTCCAAGGGGAGCTCCTACAATGAGCAGTTCTTC
>few|TRBD1|16|TRBV2|TRBJ2-7
CASRFSPTGGVDEQYF
TGTGCCAGCAGATTCTCCCCGACAGGGGGGGTGGACGAGCAGTACTTC
>many|TRBD2|13|TRBV20-1|TRBJ2-7
CSAEREGAYEQYF
TGCAGTGCGGAGCGGGAGGGCGCCTACGAGCAGTACTTC
>many|-|12|TRBV20-1|TRBJ2-5
CSAREIGETQYF
TGCAGTGCTAGAGAGATCGGAGAGACCCAGTACTTC
>few|TRBD2|18|TRBV7-9|TRBJ2-7
CASSLEWGLAGEGYEQYF
TGTGCCAGCAGTCTCGAATGGGGACTAGCGGGAGAAGGCTACGAGCAGTACTTC
>-|TRBD2|17|TRBV7-2|TRBJ2-3
CASTPRGSGRRPDTQYF
TGTGCCAGCACACCCAGAGGTAGCGGGAGGCGTCCAGATACGCAGTATTTT
>few|-|11|TRBV10-3|TRBJ2-1
CAISTGNEQFF
TGTGCCATCAGCACCGGCAATGAGCAGTTCTTC
>-|-|15|TRBV5-1|TRBJ2-2
CASSPDGLNTGELFF
TGCGCCAGCAGCCCCGACGGCTTGAACACCGGGGAGCTGTTTTTT
>many|-|14|TRBV7-8|TRBJ2-3
CASSPGPFADTQYF
TGTGCCAGCAGCCCAGGGCCTTTCGCAGATACGCAGTATTTT
>many|-|12|TRBV3-1|TRBJ1-1
CASSVHGEEAFF
TGTGCCAGCAGCGTCCACGGGGAGGAAGCTTTCTTT
>many|TRBD2|15|TRBV19|TRBJ2-5
CASSRTSGIQETQYF
TGTGCCAGTAGTCGAACTAGCGGGATACAAGAGACCCAGTACTTC
>many|TRBD2|15|TRBV6-1|TRBJ2-2
CASSQTSGSAGELFF
TGTGCCAGCAGTCAGACTAGCGGGAGTGCCGGGGAGCTGTTTTTT
>few|-|17|TRBV15|TRBJ2-1
CATSRDLWTASYNEQFF
TGTGCCACCAGCAGAGACCTTTGGACAGCGTCGTACAATGAGCAGTTCTTC
>many|TRBD1|15|TRBV12-3/TRBV12-4|TRBJ2-1
CASTSPGQGIDEQFF
TGTGCCAGCACCTCTCCGGGACAGGGTATCGATGAGCAGTTCTTC
>many|-|16|TRBV7-2|TRBJ2-5
CASSLPSGTVEETQYF
TGTGCCAGCAGCTTACCGTCGGGGACGGTGGAAGAGACCCAGTACTTC
>many|TRBD2|15|TRBV12-3/TRBV12-4|TRBJ2-1
CASSGSRLAGDPAFF
TGTGCCAGCAGTGGCTCAAGACTAGCGGGAGATCCAGCGTTCTTC
>-|-|12|TRBV25-1|TRBJ2-7
CASSWLAHEQYF
TGTGCCAGCAGTTGGCTAGCCCACGAGCAGTACTTC
>many|-|16|TRBV6-1|TRBJ1-1
CASNKGGLEVNTEAFF
TGTGCCAGCAACAAGGGAGGGTTAGAGGTGAACACTGAAGCTTTCTTT
>-|-|14|TRBV2|TRBJ1-1
CASRGGNMNTEAFF
TGTGCCAGCAGGGGCGGGAATATGAACACTGAAGCTTTCTTT
>-|TRBD2|18|TRBV5-1|TRBJ2-1
CARRTSGRGGVSYNEQFF
TGCGCCAGGCGGACTAGCGGGAGAGGGGGGGTCTCCTACAATGAGCAGTTCTTC
>few|TRBD1|14|TRBV2|TRBJ1-1
CAGSNTGGRTEAFF
TGTGCCGGCAGTAATACAGGGGGCCGCACTGAAGCTTTCTTT
>-|TRBD2|16|TRBV3-1|TRBJ2-5
CASTDPGTSGKETQYF
TGTGCCAGTACAGATCCCGGGACTAGCGGGAAAGAGACCCAGTACTTC
>many|-|15|TRBV12-3/TRBV12-4|TRBJ2-3
CASSLMATDTDTQYF
TGTGCCAGCAGTTTGATGGCTACTGATACAGATACGCAGTATTTT
>-|-|12|TRBV10-3|TRBJ2-7
CAHRGGSSEQYF
TGTGCCCACAGGGGAGGGTCGTCCGAGCAGTACTTC
>many|-|17|TRBV5-1|TRBJ2-2
CASSLAPSSSNTGELFF
TGCGCCAGCAGCTTGGCCCCTAGCTCCTCGAACACCGGGGAGCTGTTTTTT
>many|TRBD1|18|TRBV2|TRBJ1-5
CASRRYGTGVYSNQPQHF
TGTGCCAGCAGACGATACGGGACAGGGGTCTATAGCAATCAGCCCCAGCATTTT
>many|TRBD1|12|TRBV29-1|TRBJ2-5
CSVSRGLETQYF
TGCAGCGTTTCCAGGGGGCTGGAGACCCAGTACTTC
>many|-|14|TRBV10-3|TRBJ1-2
CAIRDIGAGDGYTF
TGTGCCATCAGGGACATTGGGGCCGGCGACGGCTACACCTTC
>-|-|16|TRBV27|TRBJ2-7
CASSPPVGTPSYEQYF
TGTGCCAGCAGTCCGCCGGTCGGGACTCCCTCCTACGAGCAGTACTTC
>-|TRBD1|14|TRBV19|TRBJ2-7
CASSIGGQGWEQYF
TGTGCCAGTAGTATAGGGGGACAGGGCTGGGAGCAGTACTTC
>many|TRBD2|16|TRBV7-9|TRBJ2-7
CASSLYGAGGTYEQYF
TGTGCCAGCAGCTTATATGGGGCGGGAGGCACCTACGAGCAGTACTTC
>-|-|15|TRBV6-4|TRBJ2-1
CASSPGGMSYNEQFF
TGTGCCAGCAGTCCAGGGGGGATGTCGTACAATGAGCAGTTCTTC
>few|-|15|TRBV19|TRBJ2-1
CASSATHDSYNEQFF
TGTGCCAGTAGTGCGACGCACGACTCCTACAATGAGCAGTTCTTC
>many|-|14|TRBV12-3/TRBV12-4|TRBJ1-1
CASSLSTQTPEAFF
TGTGCCAGCAGTCTCTCCACCCAGACACCTGAAGCTTTCTTT
>many|-|15|TRBV11-2|TRBJ2-5
CASSSGLWGSETQYF
TGTGCCAGCAGCTCTGGGTTGTGGGGTTCGGAGACCCAGTACTTC
>many|TRBD2|16|TRBV9|TRBJ2-1
CASSKGTSGNYNEQFF
TGTGCCAGCAGCAAGGGGACTAGCGGGAACTACAATGAGCAGTTCTTC
>many|TRBD2|17|TRBV10-3|TRBJ2-7
CASLPGTSGRALGEQYF
TGTGCCTCTCTGCCGGGGACTAGCGGGAGGGCCCTCGGCGAGCAGTACTTC
>-|-|16|TRBV27|TRBJ2-1
CASSTGRGASYNEQFF
TGTGCCAGCAGTACCGGTAGAGGGGCCTCCTACAATGAGCAGTTCTTC
>many|-|13|TRBV30|TRBJ2-1
CAWTNWRYNEQFF
TGTGCCTGGACGAACTGGAGGTACAATGAGCAGTTCTTC
>-|-|13|TRBV18|TRBJ2-1
CASSRRGYNEQFF
TGTGCCAGCTCACGGCGGGGCTACAATGAGCAGTTCTTC
>few|-|14|TRBV15|TRBJ2-1
CATSLEEYYNEQFF
TGTGCCACCAGCTTAGAAGAGTACTACAATGAGCAGTTCTTC
>many|-|13|TRBV20-1|TRBJ1-1
CSAHNRGDTEAFF
TGCAGTGCGCACAATCGGGGGGACACTGAAGCTTTCTTT
>many|TRBD2|17|TRBV12-3/TRBV12-4|TRBJ2-1
CASRLGLAGGGHNEQFF
TGTGCCAGCAGGTTGGGACTAGCGGGAGGAGGGCACAATGAGCAGTTCTTC